Shown below are 18 T cell receptor beta chains from a single sample sequenced in a study of technical replicates of blood from a few donors. TCRdb keeps only in-frame clones here, not all; method: immunoSEQ multiplex PCR. The sample shows about 66,000 clones, approximately 88% of them seen only once. Sequencing was done on a sample of PBMCs. The receptors derive from a human donor in good health. Some clones in this sample may be carry-over from other donors' samples.

V is TRBV7-2 and J is TRBJ2-5; D is unclear. The length of the CDR3 is 14 residues. Trimming left V 5 bases short and J 6 bases short, with 16 bases between. Germline assignment: CDR1 SGHTA and CDR2 FQGNSA. The CDR3 DNA is TGTGCCAGCAGCCGCCCCCAGTCGGAGCAGACCCAGTACTTC. It encodes CASSRPQSEQTQYF.

The CDR3 DNA is TGTGCCACCAGGGATACGGGTAATTCACCCCTCCACTTT. Protein: CATRDTGNSPLHF. This chain uses TRBV7-2 with TRBJ1-6; D is possibly TRBD1 (5 bases). V was shortened by 10 bases and J by 6 bases, with 13 bases between the two germline ends. In germline, CDR1 is SGHTA, CDR2 FQGNSA. The CDR3 contains 13 residues.

The rearrangement uses TRBV19 and TRBJ1-5; TRBD1 matches at 10 bases. V shed 6 bases and J 7 bases; nucleotides not matched to a gene: 9. The CDR3 length is 15 residues. Germline lookup yields CDR1 LNHDA and CDR2 SQIVND (reference sequence). The chain's CDR3 is CASSPGQGNIQPQHF. The CDR3 coding sequence is TGTGCCAGTAGCCCGGGACAGGGGAATATCCAGCCCCAGCATTTT.

This rearrangement joins TRBV6-5 to TRBJ1-2; D not certain. Trimming stripped 6 bases from V and 3 bases from J, with 14 bases between. Germline V CDR1 and CDR2: MNHEY, SVGAGI. The CDR3 sequence is 14 residues long. CDR3 DNA: TGTGCCAGCAGCCGGGTCCACGGCGACTATGGCTACACCTTC. Translated, it gives CASSRVHGDYGYTF.

V gene TRBV29-1 combines with J gene TRBJ1-6; the match to TRBD1 covers 7 bases. Germline assignment: CDR1 SQVTM and CDR2 ANQGSEA. Losses at the gene ends were 7 bases for V and 7 bases for J; bases not matched to a gene: 7. The CDR3 loop spans 13 amino acids. CDR3 nucleotide sequence: TGCAGCGCGCAACAGGGGAGAAATTCACCCCTCCACTTT. Its translation is CSAQQGRNSPLHF.

This rearrangement joins TRBV6-5 to TRBJ1-2, with TRBD1 identical over 7 bases. J gave up 2 bases and V 6 bases, and 6 bases lay outside the gene matches. The CDR3 extends over 14 amino acids. Germline V gives CDR1 MNHEY, CDR2 SVGAGI. The DNA of the CDR3 is TGTGCCAGCAGGATCGAACAGGGGAACTATGGCTACACCTTC. It translates to CASRIEQGNYGYTF.

The chain recombines TRBV7-2 with TRBJ2-7; D is possibly TRBD2 (6 bases). Germline V gene sequence: CDR1 SGHTA, CDR2 FQGNSA. The V end lost 1 base, the J end lost 3 bases, and 13 bases lay between the germline ends. CDR3 size: 15 residues. The CDR3 here is CASSLDSSVSYEQYF. The CDR3 DNA sequence: TGTGCCAGCAGCTTAGACTCTAGCGTCAGCTACGAGCAGTACTTC.

This clone was found a few times. The rearrangement uses TRBV30 and TRBJ1-1; no firm D call. V lost 2 bases and J lost 6, with 10 bases in between. Germline values: CDR1 GTSNPN, CDR2 SVGIG (reference sequence). CDR3 size: 12 residues. The CDR3 nucleotides read TGTGCCTGGAGTAAACTGAGCGCTGAAGCTTTCTTT. Its protein product is CAWSKLSAEAFF.

The CDR3 DNA follows: TGTGCCAGCAGCCCAAGCGGGGGAGGGGAGACCCAGTACTTC. It translates to CASSPSGGGETQYF. The chain couples TRBV9 to TRBJ2-5, with 8 positions matching TRBD2. The CDR3 totals 14 residues. The germline V gene encodes CDR1 SGDLS and CDR2 YYNGEE. Losses at the gene ends were 4 bases for V and 5 bases for J; bases not matched to a gene: 7.

This sequence joins TRBV4-1 and TRBJ1-2; D is possibly TRBD1 (5 bases). CDR1 is MGHRA, CDR2 YSYEKL, per germline. The CDR3 consists of 15 residues. Trimming took 0 bases from V and 1 from J, leaving 9 bases between them. The CDR3 protein is CASSQDQGGNYGYTF. CDR3 nucleotide sequence: TGCGCCAGCAGCCAAGATCAGGGTGGTAACTATGGCTACACCTTC.

The chain couples TRBV18 to TRBJ1-4, with D perhaps matching TRBD1 (6 bases). Germline CDR1 is KGHSH and CDR2 is LQKENI. This CDR3 spans 16 amino acids. V lost 3 bases, J lost 6 bases, and 17 bases lay in between. The DNA for the CDR3 is TGTGCCAGCTCACCGCTCATTGGGGGCTCCGATGAAAAACTGTTTTTT. The encoded protein is CASSPLIGGSDEKLFF. The full variable domain, completed using reference TRBV18 and TRBJ1-4, is NAGVMQNPRHLVRRRGQEARLRCSPMKGHSHVYWYRQLPEEGLKFMVYLQKENIIDESGMPKERFSAEFPKEGPSILRIQQVVRGDSAAYFCASSPLIGGSDEKLFFGSGTQLSVL.

This chain links TRBV4-2 with TRBJ2-7; 9 nucleotides match TRBD1. The J segment lost 0 bases and the V segment lost 3 bases, leaving 0 bases of the junction unmatched. Germline V gene sequence: CDR1 LGHNA, CDR2 YNFKEQ. The CDR3 runs 14 residues. The DNA for the CDR3 is TGTGCCAGCAGCCAGGACAGGGGCTCCTACGAGCAGTACTTC. Its protein is CASSQDRGSYEQYF.

This chain joins TRBV11-2 and TRBJ2-3; 7 positions agree with TRBD2. The trim removed 1 base at V and 2 bases at J, leaving 12 bases unmatched. Per germline, CDR1 SGHAT and CDR2 FQNNGV. This CDR3 has 18 amino acids. The CDR3 spells CASSLGGGRGRSTDTQYF. The CDR3 bases are TGTGCCAGCAGCTTAGGGGGGGGTCGGGGCCGCTCCACAGATACGCAGTATTTT.

The chain links TRBV5-8 to TRBJ1-2, with D unresolved. Germline V gene data show CDR1 as SGHTS and CDR2 as YDEGEE. The length of the CDR3 is 14 residues. V was cut by 0 bases and J by 4 bases, with 10 bases left in between. The CDR3 sequence: CASSLGARSYGYTF. The CDR3 coding sequence is TGTGCCAGCAGCTTGGGGGCAAGAAGCTATGGCTACACCTTC.

This chain connects TRBV7-2 to TRBJ2-3; 10 nucleotides line up with TRBD2. The CDR3 runs to 18 residues. CDR1 SGHTA and CDR2 FQGNSA come from the germline V gene. Germline trimming cut 4 bases from V and 1 base from J; bases unmatched to any gene: 11. CDR3 loop: CASSSWLAGDGGTDTQYF. CDR3 sequence (DNA): TGTGCCAGCAGCTCTTGGCTAGCGGGGGATGGAGGCACAGATACGCAGTATTTT.

This chain uses TRBV7-9 with TRBJ2-1, with 7 bases identical to TRBD2. Germline CDR1 and CDR2: SEHNR and FQNEAQ (reference sequence). This CDR3 spans 17 amino acids. Losses at the gene ends were 7 bases for V and 3 bases for J; bases not matched to a gene: 15. CDR3 nucleotide sequence: TGTGCCAGCACTAAAGGGGCGAGCGGGGAAAACTACAATGAGCAGTTCTTC. Protein: CASTKGASGENYNEQFF.

This chain connects TRBV4-3 to TRBJ1-2, with D perhaps TRBD1 (5 bases). CDR1 is LGHNA, CDR2 YSLEER, per germline. The ends were cut back, 1 base at V and 5 bases at J, with 8 bases in the middle. CDR3 size: 13 residues. Written as DNA, the CDR3 is TGCGCCAGCAGCCAAGTTGGGGGGTATGGCTACACCTTC. Translation gives CASSQVGGYGYTF.

The chain couples TRBV19 to TRBJ2-3, with 12 nucleotides matching TRBD2. V lost 5 bases and J lost 4; bases outside the gene matches: 7. The CDR3 runs 16 residues. In germline, CDR1 is LNHDA, CDR2 SQIVND (reference sequence). The CDR3 reads CASSPGASGGADTQYF. The CDR3 region has the DNA TGTGCCAGTAGTCCCGGGGCTAGCGGGGGGGCAGATACGCAGTATTTT.